These 9 T cell receptor beta chains originate from one sample sequenced in a study of T cells after posttransplantation cyclophosphamide. The repertoire was sequenced with immunoSEQ multiplex PCR; TCRdb's copy has only in-frame clones and lacks some. This repertoire lists roughly 34,000 clones without singletons; about 4.5% sits in the top ten. The sequenced sample was PBMCs. Source of these receptors: a woman aged 25-40 years in good health and a related stem cell transplant donor.

In this sample, this clone turned up a few times. As DNA, the CDR3 is TGTGCCAGCAGCCAAGATTCCAGGAATGGCTACACCTTC. It translates to CASSQDSRNGYTF. V usage is TRBV4-2 and J usage is TRBJ1-2; no firm D call. This CDR3 contains 13 residues. Germline lookup yields CDR1 LGHNA and CDR2 YNFKEQ. The germline V and J ends were trimmed by 0 bases and 6 bases, with 8 bases remaining between them.

This clone has at least ten counts. The chain combines TRBV29-1 with TRBJ1-1; D uncertain. V lost 3 bases, J lost 1 base, and 6 bases lay in between. Germline CDR1 and CDR2: SQVTM and ANQGSEA. CDR3 length equals 12 residues. CDR3 nucleotides: TGCAGCGTTGAGGGCCAGAACACTGAAGCTTTCTTT. This translates into CSVEGQNTEAFF.

At least ten counts were recorded for this clone. The V gene is TRBV5-1, the J gene TRBJ1-1, with D possibly TRBD1 on 5 matching bases. CDR1 SGHRS and CDR2 YFSETQ come from the germline V gene. With 5 bases removed from V and 1 base from J, the gap between germline ends came to 12 bases. The CDR3 consists of 14 residues. CDR3 in amino acids: CASRVGAKNTEAFF. CDR3 DNA sequence: TGCGCCAGCAGGGTAGGGGCGAAGAACACTGAAGCTTTCTTT. The full variable domain, rest sourced from reference TRBV5-1 and TRBJ1-1, is KAGVTQTPRYLIKTRGQQVTLSCSPISGHRSVSWYQQTPGQGLQFLFEYFSETQRNKGNFPGRFSGRQFSNSRSEMNVSTLELGDSALYLCASRVGAKNTEAFFGQGTRLTVV.

This clone was picked up a small number of times. This sequence joins TRBV7-6 and TRBJ2-3; 15 bases are shared with TRBD2. This CDR3 has 18 residues. The germline V gene has CDR1 SGHVS and CDR2 FNYEAQ. The J segment lost 3 bases and the V segment lost 5 bases, leaving 9 bases of the junction unmatched. CDR3 sequence (DNA): TGTGCCAGCAGCCCGAGGACTAGCGGGGGGGCTTGGACAGATACGCAGTATTTT. Its protein is CASSPRTSGGAWTDTQYF.

This clone was counted between two and nine times. The rearrangement links TRBV12-3 or TRBV12-4 to TRBJ2-5; D is ambiguous. V was shortened by 5 bases and J by 5 bases, with 6 bases between the two germline ends. The CDR3 spans 11 residues. As DNA, the CDR3 is TGTGCCAGCAGTCCCGGGGAGACCCAGTACTTC. Encoded protein: CASSPGETQYF.

This clone was seen repeatedly, ten times or more. The V call is TRBV4-1, the J call TRBJ2-3; 12 bases map to TRBD1. V was clipped by 0 bases and J by 5 bases; unmatched bases: 6. Germline V CDR1 and CDR2: MGHRA, YSYEKL. The CDR3 spans 17 residues. The CDR3 nucleotides read TGCGCCAGCAGCCAAGAGGGGACAGGGGGCAGGATAGATACGCAGTATTTT. It encodes CASSQEGTGGRIDTQYF.

This clone was seen more than once but under ten times. V is TRBV5-1 and J is TRBJ2-5; 7 nucleotides agree with TRBD1. Looked up from germline, CDR1 is SGHRS and CDR2 is YFSETQ. This CDR3 comprises 15 residues. V lost 0 bases and J lost 1; bases outside the gene matches: 3. CDR3 nucleotides: TGCGCCAGCAGCTTGGCCGGACAGGTCCAAGAGACCCAGTACTTC. Its protein is CASSLAGQVQETQYF.

This clone was counted at least ten times. The chain links TRBV2 to TRBJ1-3, with D perhaps matching TRBD1 (5 bases). The CDR3 has 16 amino acids. CDR1 is SNHLY and CDR2 is FYNNEI in the germline V gene. Trimming pared 6 bases from V and 0 bases from J, leaving 15 bases between. The CDR3 sequence is CASSEGRSNSGNTIYF. CDR3 nucleotide sequence: TGTGCCAGCAGCGAGGGGAGATCTAACTCTGGAAACACCATATATTTT.

V is TRBV9 and J is TRBJ2-5, with 9 bases identical to TRBD1. From germline, CDR1 is SGDLS and CDR2 YYNGEE. Trimming at V came to 0 bases and at J to 5 bases, leaving 5 bases not matched to a gene. The CDR3 consists of 15 residues. CDR3 in amino acids: CASSVGGQGVETQYF. Written as DNA, the CDR3 is TGTGCCAGCAGCGTAGGGGGACAGGGAGTGGAGACCCAGTACTTC.